What follows are 10 T cell receptor beta chains derived from one specimen sequenced in a study of blood T cell repertoires in COVID-19. Profiled with immunoSEQ multiplex PCR; TCRdb holds only in-frame clones, not every one. Of a few hundred thousand clones detected, about 90% appear once; the ten largest clones hold about 2.2%. Sequencing was done on a sample of peripheral blood. The origin of the receptors is a woman between 45 and 65 years old with acute or convalescent COVID-19.

V and J are TRBV10-2 and TRBJ2-2; no definite D call. Deletions cut 11 bases from V and 5 bases from J, with 12 bases between. The V gene's germline CDR1 is WSHSY and CDR2 SAAADI. The CDR3 extends over 12 amino acids. This chain's CDR3 is CAATRQTGELFF. The CDR3 coding sequence is TGCGCCGCCACGAGGCAGACCGGGGAGCTGTTTTTT.

This chain joins TRBV4-1 and TRBJ1-3; maybe TRBD1 (5 bases). V dropped 4 bases and J dropped 4 bases, with 14 bases sitting between them. Looked up from germline, CDR1 is MGHRA and CDR2 is YSYEKL. The CDR3 runs 15 residues. The CDR3 nucleotides read TGCGCCAGCAGCCCCAGGGATTTGGGGGGAAACACCATATATTTT. This codes for CASSPRDLGGNTIYF.

The rearrangement uses TRBV19 and TRBJ2-5; D may be TRBD1 (6 bases). The CDR3 sequence is 17 residues long. CDR1 LNHDA and CDR2 SQIVND come from the germline V gene (reference sequence). The V end lost 2 bases, the J end lost 5 bases, and 21 bases lay between the germline ends. The CDR3 reads CASSITSGGLVGETQYF. The CDR3 coding sequence is TGTGCCAGTAGTATAACCAGTGGGGGCCTGGTAGGCGAGACCCAGTACTTC.

CDR3 protein: CASSESSERHLPQETQYF. CDR3 bases: TGCGCCAGCAGTGAGTCGTCGGAAAGACATCTACCTCAAGAGACCCAGTACTTC. The chain combines TRBV10-2 with TRBJ2-5, with D unresolved. The CDR3 is 18 amino acids. Per the germline V gene, CDR1 is WSHSY and CDR2 is SAAADI. Trimming took off 0 bases at V and 2 bases at J, with 19 bases between the two ends.

This clone came up a few times. This chain joins TRBV1 and TRBJ1-6; the D segment call TRBD1 is taken from the table without a DNA check. TRBV1 is given as a pseudogene. CDR3 length: 17 residues. The CDR3 here is CTSSSSDNRSYNSPLHF. Written as DNA, the CDR3 is TGCACCAGCAGCTCATCGGACAATCGCTCCTATAATTCACCCCTCCACTTT.

V is TRBV29-1 and J is TRBJ2-3; 10 positions match TRBD1. Germline assignment: CDR1 SQVTM and CDR2 ANQGSEA. The CDR3 spans 14 residues. V shed 6 bases and J 6 bases; nucleotides not matched to a gene: 9. The CDR3 sequence is CSVADRGRGDTQYF. CDR3 sequence (DNA): TGCAGCGTCGCTGACAGGGGGCGAGGGGATACGCAGTATTTT.

The chain is built from TRBV11-2 and TRBJ2-1, with 8 bases fitting TRBD2. Germline V gene lookup returns CDR1 SGHAT and CDR2 FQNNGV. CDR3 size: 14 residues. V trimming: 5 bases; J trimming: 7 bases; junction bases outside the gene matches: 7. CDR3: CASSLAGRENEQFF. CDR3 sequence (DNA): TGTGCCAGCAGCCTAGCCGGGAGGGAAAATGAGCAGTTCTTC. The complete variable domain, with remaining parts taken from reference TRBV11-2 and TRBJ2-1, reads EAGVAQSPRYKIIEKRQSVAFWCNPISGHATLYWYQQILGQGPKLLIQFQNNGVVDDSQLPKDRFSAERLKGVDSTLKIQPAKLEDSAVYLCASSLAGRENEQFFGPGTRLTVL.

The chain is built from TRBV9 and TRBJ2-7, with 9 positions matching TRBD2. Germline loops: CDR1 SGDLS, CDR2 YYNGEE. This CDR3 spans 19 amino acids. Trimming at V came to 3 bases and at J to 3 bases, leaving 19 bases not matched to a gene. The chain's CDR3 is CASSGPIGTPPSGNYEQYF. The CDR3 coding sequence is TGTGCCAGCAGCGGTCCCATTGGCACCCCGCCTAGCGGGAACTACGAGCAGTACTTC.

The J gene is TRBJ2-7, the V gene TRBV19; tentatively, D is TRBD1 (6 bases). The ends were cut back, 4 bases at V and 7 bases at J, with 20 bases in the middle. Looked up from germline, CDR1 is LNHDA and CDR2 is SQIVND (reference sequence). The CDR3 length is 15 residues. CDR3 region: CASSSSGTPAGEQYF. For the CDR3, the DNA is TGTGCCAGTAGTAGTTCCGGGACACCTGCCGGGGAGCAGTACTTC.

The chain links TRBV4-3 to TRBJ2-5, with TRBD1 identical over 7 bases. This CDR3 is built from 14 residues. After removal of 0 bases from V and 5 bases from J, the junction contained 3 bases not matched to a gene. From germline, CDR1 is LGHNA and CDR2 YSLEER. DNA for the CDR3: TGCGCCAGCAGCCAAGAAACCAGGGGGGAGACCCAGTACTTC. Encoded protein: CASSQETRGETQYF.